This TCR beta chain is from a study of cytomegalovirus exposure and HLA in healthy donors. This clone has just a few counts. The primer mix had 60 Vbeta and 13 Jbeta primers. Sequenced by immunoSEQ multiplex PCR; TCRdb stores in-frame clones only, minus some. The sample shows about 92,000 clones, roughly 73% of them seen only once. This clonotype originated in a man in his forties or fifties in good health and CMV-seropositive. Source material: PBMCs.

CDR3 sequence reads: CASSQWGLRDEQFF. DNA for the CDR3: TGTGCCAGCAGCCAGTGGGGGCTGAGGGATGAGCAGTTCTTC. This chain links TRBV7-8 with TRBJ2-1; D is possibly TRBD1 (6 bases). The CDR3 totals 14 residues. V dropped 5 bases and J dropped 8 bases, with 16 bases sitting between them. Germline values: CDR1 SGHVS, CDR2 FQNEAQ.